This entry lists 20 T cell receptor beta chains sequenced from one sample in a study of cytomegalovirus exposure and HLA in healthy donors. The PCR used 60 Vbeta and 13 Jbeta primers. Sequencing used immunoSEQ multiplex PCR; TCRdb keeps in-frame clones, though not all of them. There are under 200,000 clones in the sample; 75% to 85% occur only once, and about 2.1% lies in the top ten. The sample was PBMCs. The receptors here all came from a woman in her late teens or twenties in good health and CMV-seronegative.

Notes on this clone: One junction end disagrees with the germline gene, perhaps due to a read error. The gene calls are TRBV7-9 and TRBJ1-2, with 7 bases fitting TRBD1. The germline V gene has CDR1 SEHNR and CDR2 FQNEAQ (reference sequence). The CDR3 extends over 12 amino acids. The CDR3 DNA follows: TGTTCCAGCAGCTCGACAGGGAAGGGCTACACCTTC. Its translation: CSSSSTGKGYTF.

V and J are TRBV7-3 and TRBJ2-7; 8 positions agree with TRBD1. From germline, CDR1 is SGHTA and CDR2 FQGTGA. The CDR3 runs to 14 residues. Trimming at V came to 2 bases and at J to 3 bases, leaving 3 bases not matched to a gene. This CDR3 is CASSLSTGDYEQYF. In nucleotides, the CDR3 is TGTGCCAGCAGCTTATCGACAGGGGACTACGAGCAGTACTTC.

This sequence joins TRBV4-2 and TRBJ2-1, with 10 bases matching TRBD2. The V gene's germline CDR1 is LGHNA and CDR2 YNFKEQ. The length of the CDR3 is 16 residues. The V and J ends lost 0 bases and 3 bases, in that order; junction bases with no gene match: 2. The CDR3: CASSQERTSGYNEQFF. The CDR3 DNA reads TGTGCCAGCAGCCAAGAACGGACTAGCGGCTACAATGAGCAGTTCTTC.

V gene TRBV5-1 combines with J gene TRBJ2-5, with no clear D. V gave up 0 bases and J gave up 5 bases, with 8 bases separating them. The CDR3 contains 13 residues. The germline gives CDR1 SGHRS, CDR2 YFSETQ. CDR3: CASSLAGWETQYF. The CDR3 DNA is TGCGCCAGCAGCTTGGCGGGTTGGGAGACCCAGTACTTC.

The sample holds one count of this clone. The CDR3 region has the DNA TGTGCCAGCAGCTTAGGATTTCTAGCGGGAGTCGAAGAGACCCAGTACTTC. As protein: CASSLGFLAGVEETQYF. The V and J genes are TRBV7-9 and TRBJ2-5; 10 bases fit TRBD2. Germline loops: CDR1 SEHNR, CDR2 FQNEAQ (reference sequence). The V segment lost 1 base and the J segment 3 bases; nucleotides outside the gene matches: 8. CDR3 length equals 17 residues.

The rearrangement joins TRBV7-9 to TRBJ1-1; D possibly corresponds to TRBD1 (6 bases). Germline V gene sequence: CDR1 SEHNR, CDR2 FQNEAQ (reference sequence). Deletions cut 5 bases from V and 1 base from J, with 17 bases between. The CDR3 contains 16 residues. CDR3 nucleotide sequence: TGTGCCAGCAGCCACCCCGAGGGGGTGGGGAACACTGAAGCTTTCTTT. It is translated as CASSHPEGVGNTEAFF. Full variable domain (outside the CDR3, taken from reference TRBV7-9 and TRBJ1-1): DTGVSQNPRHKITKRGQNVTFRCDPISEHNRLYWYRQTLGQGPEFLTYFQNEAQLEKSRLLSDRFSAERPKGSFSTLEIQRTEQGDSAMYLCASSHPEGVGNTEAFFGQGTRLTVV.

The chain links TRBV11-2 to TRBJ2-1; 7 nucleotides line up with TRBD2. CDR3 length: 18 residues. Germline values: CDR1 SGHAT, CDR2 FQNNGV. J was trimmed by 8 bases and V by 4 bases; bases with no gene match: 20. The DNA of the CDR3 is TGTGCCAGCAGCTCCTTCAAGGTCCGGGACTACCCTTCCCATGAGCAGTTCTTC. Translation: CASSSFKVRDYPSHEQFF.

The chain links TRBV19 to TRBJ1-2; 8 nucleotides match TRBD1. This CDR3 has 14 amino acids. Trimming at V came to 5 bases and at J to 2 bases, leaving 4 bases not matched to a gene. The germline gives CDR1 LNHDA, CDR2 SQIVND (reference sequence). In DNA form, the CDR3 reads TGTGCCAGTAGTGTACAGGGGGGAAACTATGGCTACACCTTC. Its translation is CASSVQGGNYGYTF.

This chain uses TRBV6-5 with TRBJ2-2; TRBD1 matches 10 bases. The germline V gene has CDR1 MNHEY and CDR2 SVGAGI. The length of the CDR3 is 16 residues. With V trimmed by 0 bases and J by 6 bases, 4 bases remained unmatched. The CDR3 spells CASSYSGTGAAGELFF. The DNA for the CDR3 is TGTGCCAGCAGTTACTCCGGGACAGGGGCCGCCGGGGAGCTGTTTTTT.

The rearrangement uses TRBV9 and TRBJ1-1, with TRBD1 identical over 7 bases. This CDR3 is built from 15 residues. The germline gives CDR1 SGDLS, CDR2 YYNGEE. J lost 5 bases, V lost 3 bases, and 10 bases had no gene match. The CDR3 region is CASSAGQAPVTEAFF. CDR3 coding DNA: TGTGCCAGCAGCGCTGGACAGGCCCCAGTTACTGAAGCTTTCTTT. Drawing the rest from reference TRBV9 and TRBJ1-1, the complete variable domain is DSGVTQTPKHLITATGQRVTLRCSPRSGDLSVYWYQQSLDQGLQFLIQYYNGEERAKGNILERFSAQQFPDLHSELNLSSLELGDSALYFCASSAGQAPVTEAFFGQGTRLTVV.

The chain links TRBV6-5 to TRBJ2-2; 8 bases align to TRBD1. The CDR3 extends over 13 amino acids. The germline CDR1 and CDR2 sequences are MNHEY and SVGAGI. Losses at the gene ends were 11 bases for V and 5 bases for J; bases not matched to a gene: 7. The CDR3 nucleotides read TGTGCCGGTCGGACAGGGACGACCGGGGAGCTGTTTTTT. This gives the protein CAGRTGTTGELFF.

This chain joins TRBV2 and TRBJ2-1; 9 bases match TRBD1. With 10 bases clipped from V and 5 bases from J, the junction kept 9 bases outside the gene matches. The length of the CDR3 is 14 residues. Germline V lookup: CDR1 SNHLY, CDR2 FYNNEI. CDR3 nucleotide sequence: TGTGCCACCAAAATAAGACAGGGGGACAATGAGCAGTTCTTC. This encodes CATKIRQGDNEQFF.

The CDR3 coding sequence is TGTGCCAGCAGTTTAGCGGACAGCTACGAGCAGTACTTC. Residues: CASSLADSYEQYF. This chain uses TRBV27 with TRBJ2-7; D possibly corresponds to TRBD1 (6 bases). The CDR3 runs to 13 residues. Trimming removed 2 bases at V and 3 bases at J, with 8 bases between. Germline assignment: CDR1 MNHEY and CDR2 SMNVEV (reference sequence).

The rearrangement joins TRBV7-3 to TRBJ2-1; 11 nucleotides align to TRBD1. The V and J ends lost 4 bases and 14 bases, in that order; junction bases with no gene match: 10. The CDR3 runs 14 residues. CDR1 is SGHTA, CDR2 FQGTGA, per germline. The CDR3 region is CASSSAQGQGGKFF. The CDR3 nucleotides read TGTGCCAGCAGCTCCGCCCAGGGACAGGGGGGAAAGTTCTTC.

The chain joins TRBV4-1 to TRBJ1-2, with a tentative D call TRBD1 (6 bases). Germline V gene sequence: CDR1 MGHRA, CDR2 YSYEKL. The CDR3 length is 14 residues. V lost 4 bases and J 8 bases, leaving 17 bases between the germline ends. CDR3 loop: CASSPTGSRSGYTF. The CDR3 DNA reads TGCGCCAGCAGCCCAACAGGGTCACGTTCAGGCTACACCTTC.

The chain links TRBV4-1 to TRBJ2-2; 10 nucleotides agree with TRBD1. CDR3 length: 16 residues. The germline V gene has CDR1 MGHRA and CDR2 YSYEKL. V lost 1 base to trimming and J lost 6 bases; unmatched junction nucleotides: 5. DNA for the CDR3: TGCGCCAGCAGCCAAGCCGGGACAGGGGTCTCCGGGGAGCTGTTTTTT. Protein sequence: CASSQAGTGVSGELFF.

The CDR3: CASSVDRGPNTGELFF. The CDR3 coding sequence is TGCGCCAGCAGCGTGGACAGGGGGCCGAACACCGGGGAGCTGTTTTTT. The V and J genes are TRBV5-1 and TRBJ2-2, with 11 nucleotides matching TRBD1. This CDR3 comprises 16 residues. With V trimmed by 4 bases and J by 0 bases, 2 bases remained unmatched. Germline V gene lookup returns CDR1 SGHRS and CDR2 YFSETQ.

This rearrangement joins TRBV6-5 to TRBJ1-1; possibly TRBD1 for D (5 bases). Germline V CDR1 and CDR2: MNHEY, SVGAGI. CDR3 size: 15 residues. Trimming shortened V by 8 bases and J by 1 base, and 17 bases separated the two germline ends. CDR3 protein: CASGAPGQWNTEAFF. The CDR3 DNA is TGTGCCAGCGGGGCCCCGGGCCAGTGGAACACTGAAGCTTTCTTT.

The rearrangement uses TRBV4-2 and TRBJ2-3, with TRBD2 as a possible D gene (5 bases). The V gene lost 1 base and the J gene lost 3 bases, with 11 bases spanning the gap. Germline CDR1 is LGHNA and CDR2 is YNFKEQ. The CDR3 length is 15 residues. CDR3 nucleotide sequence: TGTGCCAGCAGCCAAGGAGGGAGCGAGACAGATACGCAGTATTTT. It translates to CASSQGGSETDTQYF.

In the case of this clone: A read error may produce the germline difference seen at one junction end. The chain carries TRBV19 and TRBJ1-5; possible D gene TRBD1, 6 bases. The CDR3 is 13 residues long. Germline CDR1 is LNHDA and CDR2 is SQIVND (reference sequence). This CDR3 is CASTARDNRPQHF. The CDR3 nucleotides are TGTGCCAGTACGGCAAGGGACAATCGGCCCCAGCATTTT.